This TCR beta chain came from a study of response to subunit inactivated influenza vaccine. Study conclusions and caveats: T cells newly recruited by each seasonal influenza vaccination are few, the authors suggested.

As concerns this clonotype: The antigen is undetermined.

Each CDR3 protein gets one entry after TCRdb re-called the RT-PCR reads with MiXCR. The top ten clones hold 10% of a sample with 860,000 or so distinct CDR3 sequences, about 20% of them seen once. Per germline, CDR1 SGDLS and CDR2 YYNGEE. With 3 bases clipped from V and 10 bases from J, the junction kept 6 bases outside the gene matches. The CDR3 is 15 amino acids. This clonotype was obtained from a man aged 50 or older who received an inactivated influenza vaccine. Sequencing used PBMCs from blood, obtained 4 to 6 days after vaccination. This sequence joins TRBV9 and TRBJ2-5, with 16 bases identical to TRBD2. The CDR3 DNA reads TGTGCCAGCAGCGCCTCCGGGACTAGCGGGAGGGACCAGTACTTC. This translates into CASSASGTSGRDQYF.